This passage covers 11 T cell receptor beta chains from one sample sequenced in a study of shared clonotypes between healthy human individuals. Here immunoSEQ multiplex PCR was the method, and the copy in TCRdb shows in-frame clones only, minus some. The sample yields about 1 million clones, roughly 70% seen once. The sample taken for sequencing was memory CD4+ T cells sorted from blood. Stated subset: CD45RA-negative fraction. These receptors all come from a man between 18 and 29 years old in good health.

The V call is TRBV5-1, the J call TRBJ1-3; no definite D call. CDR3 size: 15 residues. Looked up from germline, CDR1 is SGHRS and CDR2 is YFSETQ. Trimming removed 0 bases at V and 0 bases at J, with 7 bases between. The CDR3 reads CASSLDGASGNTIYF. The DNA for the CDR3 is TGCGCCAGCAGCTTGGACGGAGCCTCTGGAAACACCATATATTTT.

This rearrangement joins TRBV25-1 to TRBJ2-7; 11 bases are shared with TRBD2. This CDR3 is 16 amino acids long. Germline trimming cut 5 bases from V and 5 bases from J; bases unmatched to any gene: 11. Germline V lookup: CDR1 MGHDK, CDR2 SYGVNS. The CDR3 DNA sequence: TGTGCCAGCAGTCATCCCCTAGCGGGAGGACCCCACGAGCAGTACTTC. It is translated as CASSHPLAGGPHEQYF.

A remark on this clone: A junction boundary mismatches the germline segment, possibly from a read error. The CDR3 region is CASSEARNYNSPLHF. The CDR3 DNA is TGTGCCAGCAGCGAAGCACGGAACTATAATTCACCCCTCCACTTT. V gene TRBV6-1 combines with J gene TRBJ1-6; D uncertain. CDR3 length: 15 residues. Germline V gene data show CDR1 as MNHNS and CDR2 as SASEGT.

Comments on this clone: The same CDR3 also results from other DNA sequences found in this sample. This chain uses TRBV9 with TRBJ1-5; 7 nucleotides agree with TRBD1. This CDR3 spans 14 amino acids. Unmatched junction bases numbered 4, after V lost 3 bases and J lost 4 bases. Germline lookup yields CDR1 SGDLS and CDR2 YYNGEE. The CDR3: CASSGGQPNQPQHF. Here the CDR3 DNA reads TGTGCCAGCAGCGGGGGACAGCCAAATCAGCCCCAGCATTTT. Complete variable domain (other parts from reference TRBV9 and TRBJ1-5): DSGVTQTPKHLITATGQRVTLRCSPRSGDLSVYWYQQSLDQGLQFLIQYYNGEERAKGNILERFSAQQFPDLHSELNLSSLELGDSALYFCASSGGQPNQPQHFGDGTRLSIL.

This chain uses TRBV19 with TRBJ1-5; D unresolved. Germline assignment: CDR1 LNHDA and CDR2 SQIVND (reference sequence). V lost 2 bases, J lost 8 bases, and 22 bases lay in between. This CDR3 has 17 residues. For the CDR3, the DNA is TGTGCCAGTAGTATACCCCCCGGGCGGAAGGTTCAAGAGCCCCAGCATTTT. It specifies CASSIPPGRKVQEPQHF. Full variable domain (missing parts from reference TRBV19 and TRBJ1-5): DGGITQSPKYLFRKEGQNVTLSCEQNLNHDAMYWYRQDPGQGLRLIYYSQIVNDFQKGDIAEGYSVSREKKESFPLTVTSAQKNPTAFYLCASSIPPGRKVQEPQHFGDGTRLSIL.

This clone occurred once. The chain has TRBV30 and TRBJ2-3, with a weak D call TRBD1 (5 bases). Germline V gives CDR1 GTSNPN, CDR2 SVGIG (reference sequence). Trimming shortened V by 2 bases and J by 4 bases, and 7 bases separated the two germline ends. This CDR3 spans 12 amino acids. CDR3 nucleotide sequence: TGTGCCTGGAGTCAGGGCGCAGATACGCAGTATTTT. It yields the protein CAWSQGADTQYF.

The chain carries TRBV5-4 and TRBJ2-5, with a possible D match to TRBD2 (5 bases). The germline gives CDR1 SGHNT, CDR2 YYREEE (reference sequence). V lost 0 bases and J lost 1, with 10 bases in between. CDR3 length: 15 residues. The chain's CDR3 is CASSLAGISQETQYF. Written as DNA, the CDR3 is TGTGCCAGCAGCTTGGCCGGGATAAGCCAAGAGACCCAGTACTTC.

The V gene is TRBV6-5, the J gene TRBJ1-5; TRBD1 aligns across 9 bases. CDR3 length: 13 amino acids. Germline V gene lookup returns CDR1 MNHEY and CDR2 SVGAGI. Unmatched junction bases numbered 3, after V lost 7 bases and J lost 5 bases. The DNA for the CDR3 is TGTGCCAGCAAGGGACAGGGATATCAGCCCCAGCATTTT. Encoded protein: CASKGQGYQPQHF.

This clone was seen a single time. This sequence joins TRBV11-2 and TRBJ1-4; no definite D call. Trimming shortened V by 1 base and J by 0 bases, and 9 bases separated the two germline ends. The V gene's germline CDR1 is SGHAT and CDR2 FQNNGV. The CDR3 is made up of 16 amino acids. The CDR3 DNA reads as TGTGCCAGCAGCTTAGGCGCTAGCGCAACTAATGAAAAACTGTTTTTT. This encodes CASSLGASATNEKLFF.

The rearrangement joins TRBV30 to TRBJ1-2, with 8 bases lining up with TRBD1. The ends lost 7 bases at V and 7 bases at J; junction bases unmatched: 5. This CDR3 has 11 amino acids. In germline, CDR1 is GTSNPN, CDR2 SVGIG (reference sequence). The CDR3 protein is CALDRAGGYTF. The DNA of the CDR3 is TGTGCCTTGGACAGGGCGGGTGGCTACACCTTC. Complete variable domain (other parts from reference TRBV30 and TRBJ1-2): SQTIHQWPATLVQPVGSPLSLECTVEGTSNPNLYWYRQAAGRGLQLLFYSVGIGQISSEVPQNLSASRPQDRQFILSSKKLLLSDSGFYLCALDRAGGYTFGSGTRLTVV.

The V gene is TRBV7-8, the J gene TRBJ2-7, with D perhaps being TRBD1 or TRBD2 (5 bases each). Per germline, CDR1 SGHVS and CDR2 FQNEAQ. This CDR3 is 14 amino acids long. The V end lost 5 bases, the J end lost 3 bases, and 14 bases lay between the germline ends. The CDR3 DNA follows: TGTGCCAGCAGCCTTAGAGGGACGGACTACGAGCAGTACTTC. Its translation: CASSLRGTDYEQYF.